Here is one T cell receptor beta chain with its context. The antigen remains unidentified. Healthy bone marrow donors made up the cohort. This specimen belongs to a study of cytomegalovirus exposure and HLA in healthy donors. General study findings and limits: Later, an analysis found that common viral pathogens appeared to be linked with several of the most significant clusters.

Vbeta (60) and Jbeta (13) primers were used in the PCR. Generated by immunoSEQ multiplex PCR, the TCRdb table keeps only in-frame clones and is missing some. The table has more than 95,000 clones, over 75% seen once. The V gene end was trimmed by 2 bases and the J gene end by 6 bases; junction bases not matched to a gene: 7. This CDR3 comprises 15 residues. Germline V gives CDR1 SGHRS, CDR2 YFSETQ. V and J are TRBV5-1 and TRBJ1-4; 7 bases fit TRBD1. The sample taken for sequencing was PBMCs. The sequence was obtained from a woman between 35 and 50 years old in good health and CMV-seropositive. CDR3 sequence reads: CASSFGTVFDEKLFF. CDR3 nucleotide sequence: TGCGCCAGCAGCTTCGGGACAGTATTTGATGAAAAACTGTTTTTT.